The present T cell receptor (beta chain) was sequenced within a study of blood T cell repertoires in COVID-19. On the study more broadly: The samples span acute and convalescent COVID-19 from the United States, Italy and Spain. T cells, B-cell-depleted T cells, or PBMCs provided the cDNA or gDNA that served as material.

V shed 0 bases and J 2 bases; nucleotides not matched to a gene: 2. The CDR3 is made up of 15 amino acids. Germline values: CDR1 SGHRS, CDR2 YFSETQ. Original handling: Nucleated cell number was recorded as an estimate derived from reference gene primer amplification. This table comes from immunoSEQ multiplex PCR, and its TCRdb copy is limited to in-frame clones, with some not included. The V and J calls and clone size are taken from that table; D and trimming were inferred from the DNA. Of around 140,000 clones in the sample, around 89% were seen once. This clonotype originated in a man between 45 and 60 years old with active or convalescent COVID-19. Source material: peripheral blood. The V gene is TRBV5-1, the J gene TRBJ1-2, with 9 bases fitting TRBD1. The CDR3: CASSLDRGQNYGYTF. The CDR3 DNA reads TGCGCCAGCAGCTTGGACAGGGGGCAGAACTATGGCTACACCTTC.